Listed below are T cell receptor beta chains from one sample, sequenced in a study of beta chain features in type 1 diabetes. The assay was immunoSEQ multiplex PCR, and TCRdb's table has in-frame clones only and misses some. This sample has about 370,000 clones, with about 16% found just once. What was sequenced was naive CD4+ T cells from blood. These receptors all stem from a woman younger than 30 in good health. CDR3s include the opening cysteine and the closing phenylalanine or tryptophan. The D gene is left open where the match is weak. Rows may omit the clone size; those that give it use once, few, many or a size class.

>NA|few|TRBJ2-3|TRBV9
TGTGCCAGCAGTACTAGCCTGGCCACAGATACGCAGTATTTT
CASSTSLATDTQYF
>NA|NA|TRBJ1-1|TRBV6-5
TGTGCCAGCAGTATCAGGGTTATGAACACTGAAGCTTTCTTT
CASSIRVMNTEAFF
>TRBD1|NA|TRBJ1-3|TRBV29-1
TGCAGCGTGGCGACAGGGCAGGTTGGAAACACCATATATTTT
CSVATGQVGNTIYF
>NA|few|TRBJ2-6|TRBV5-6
TGTGCCAGCAGCTTGGCTACCTCTGGGGCCAACGTCCTGACTTTC
CASSLATSGANVLTF
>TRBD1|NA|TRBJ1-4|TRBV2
TGTGCCAGCAGCGAACTACCAGGGACAGGATTCTTT
CASSELPGTGFF
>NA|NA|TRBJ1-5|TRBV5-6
TGTGCCAGCAGCTTTGGGGCGTCTCATCAGCCCCAGCATTTT
CASSFGASHQPQHF
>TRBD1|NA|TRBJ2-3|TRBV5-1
TGCGCCAGCAGCTACGACAGGGGAGGTGGCACAGATACGCAGTATTTT
CASSYDRGGGTDTQYF
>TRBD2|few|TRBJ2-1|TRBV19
TGTGCCAGTAGGGGGACTAGCTACAATGAGCAGTTCTTC
CASRGTSYNEQFF
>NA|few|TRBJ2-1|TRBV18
TGTGCCAGCTCACCACCCTTATCCCGGGAGAGAATTCCCAATGAGCAGTTCTTC
CASSPPLSRERIPNEQFF
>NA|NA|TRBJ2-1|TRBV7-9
TGTGCCTCCGGGGTAGACCTGAACTCCTACAATGAGCAGTTCTTC
CASGVDLNSYNEQFF
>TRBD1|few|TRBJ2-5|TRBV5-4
TGTGCCAGCAGCCCGGGACAGGGGGCGAAAGAGACCCAGTACTTC
CASSPGQGAKETQYF
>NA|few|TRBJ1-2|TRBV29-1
TGCAGCGGATCCGGGGGGGGGCCGAACTATGGCTACACCTTC
CSGSGGGPNYGYTF
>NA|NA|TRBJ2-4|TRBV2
TGTGCCAGCAGAGCTTCGGGGGCCAAAAACATTCAGTACTTC
CASRASGAKNIQYF
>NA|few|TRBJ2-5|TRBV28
TGTGCCAGCAGTTCTTGGACACTAACCCAAGAGACCCAGTACTTC
CASSSWTLTQETQYF
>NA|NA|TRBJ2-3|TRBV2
TGTGCCAGCAGTGTGGACACTTCGAGCACAGATACGCAGTATTTT
CASSVDTSSTDTQYF
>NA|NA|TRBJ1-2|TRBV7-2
TGTGCCAGCAGCCTAGCCGGGGAAGGGTACTATGGCTACACCTTC
CASSLAGEGYYGYTF
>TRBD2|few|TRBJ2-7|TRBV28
TGTGCCAGCAGGACTAGCGTTTTATACGAGCAGTACTTC
CASRTSVLYEQYF
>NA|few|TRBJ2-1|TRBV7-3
TGTGCCAGCAGCTTGACCCCGAGGCGTGGGGGGAATGAGCAGTTCTTC
CASSLTPRRGGNEQFF
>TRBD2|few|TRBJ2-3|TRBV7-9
TGTGCCAGCAGCTTAGGCCTAGCGGGACGCACAGATACGCAGTATTTT
CASSLGLAGRTDTQYF
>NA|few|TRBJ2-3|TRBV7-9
TGTGCCAGCAGCGCTTCGGGGGTCACAGATACGCAGTATTTT
CASSASGVTDTQYF
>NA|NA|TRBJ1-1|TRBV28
TGTGCCAGCACCCTGACAGTGAACACTGAAGCTTTCTTT
CASTLTVNTEAFF
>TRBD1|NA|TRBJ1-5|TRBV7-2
TGTGCCAGCAGCCAATTACAGGGGCGGCCCAATCAGCCCCAGCATTTT
CASSQLQGRPNQPQHF
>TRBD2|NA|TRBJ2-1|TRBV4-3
TGCGCCAGCAGCCGCAGCGGGATCTACAATGAGCAGTTCTTC
CASSRSGIYNEQFF
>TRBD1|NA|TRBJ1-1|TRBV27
TGTGCCAGCAGACGACAGGGGGCGAACACTGAAGCTTTCTTT
CASRRQGANTEAFF
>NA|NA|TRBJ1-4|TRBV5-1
TGCGCCAGCAGCTCTGACAAGGCTAATGAAAAACTGTTTTTT
CASSSDKANEKLFF
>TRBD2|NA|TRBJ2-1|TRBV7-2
TGTGCCAGCAGCCAGACTAGCGGGAGTATGAATGAGCAGTTCTTC
CASSQTSGSMNEQFF
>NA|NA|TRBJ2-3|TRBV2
TGTGCCAGCAGAAGGGACACGGCTAGCACAGATACGCAGTATTTT
CASRRDTASTDTQYF
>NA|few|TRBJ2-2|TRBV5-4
TGTGCCAGCAGCTTCTCGAGTAACCCCGGGGAGCTGTTTTTT
CASSFSSNPGELFF
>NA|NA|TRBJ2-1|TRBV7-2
TGTGCCAGCAGCTTTGGGCAGATATACAATGAGCAGTTCTTC
CASSFGQIYNEQFF
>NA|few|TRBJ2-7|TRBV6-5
TGTGCCAGCAGCAACAGCAACTCCTACGAGCAGTACTTC
CASSNSNSYEQYF
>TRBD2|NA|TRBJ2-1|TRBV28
TGTGCCAGCACCACCCCCGGACTAGCGGGAGCTCGCTCCTACAATGAGCAGTTCTTC
CASTTPGLAGARSYNEQFF
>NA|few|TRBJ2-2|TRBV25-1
TGTGCCAGCAGTGGAGGGGGATGGACGGGGGAGCTGTTTTTT
CASSGGGWTGELFF
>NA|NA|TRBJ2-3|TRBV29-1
TGCAGCGTTGAAGTGGGCGTTGCTAGCACAGATACGCAGTATTTT
CSVEVGVASTDTQYF